This TCR beta chain appears in the sequencing data of a study of neurological immune-mediated disorders. Study observations and caveats: TCR clonal expansion peaked in HTLV-1-associated myelopathy patients and was lowest in multiple sclerosis patients.

This clonotype showed up many times. What it recognizes is unknown. With 4 bases clipped from V and 0 bases from J, the junction kept 6 bases outside the gene matches. CDR1 SGHRS and CDR2 YFSETQ come from the germline V gene. CDR3 length equals 16 residues. With 10-nucleotide random UMIs, 5'RACE was used to make the cDNA. TCRdb processed the 5' RACE reads anew with MiXCR; each CDR3 protein has one entry. Counted here are around 80,000 distinct CDR3 sequences, under 13% occurring once; the ten biggest clones make up about 1.8%. For the unsorted libraries, 2 million PBMCs stored at -80 C served as input.

The chain has TRBV5-1 and TRBJ2-1; 8 bases align to TRBD1. This clonotype was sampled from a man aged 40-49 years in good health. The sequenced sample consisted of PBMCs. The CDR3 DNA sequence: TGCGCCAGCAGCCCGGACAGGGCTAGCTCCTACAATGAGCAGTTCTTC. It translates to CASSPDRASSYNEQFF.